A selection of T cell receptor beta chains follows, all from one sample in a study of shared clonotypes between healthy human individuals. The data were produced by immunoSEQ multiplex PCR, yet TCRdb's version contains in-frame clones alone and is incomplete. The table shows millions of clones, with roughly 94% occurring only once. Sequenced: naive CD4+ T cells sorted from blood. The receptors were gathered from a man aged 18 to 29 in good health. Each CDR3 is given with its conserved first and last residue. Fields, in order: clone size, J gene, D gene, V gene, CDR3 protein, CDR3 DNA. The D gene is left open where the match is weak. Clone size is stated in some rows and not others, as once, few, many or a class when expanded.

clone_size: -
j_call: TRBJ2-7
d_call: -
v_call: TRBV2
cdr3_aa: CASSYSTYEQYF
cdr3_nt: TGTGCCAGCAGCTACTCGACCTACGAGCAGTACTTC

clone_size: -
j_call: TRBJ2-3
d_call: -
v_call: TRBV27
cdr3_aa: CASSLLGTGTDTQYF
cdr3_nt: TGTGCCAGCAGTTTATTGGGGACCGGCACAGATACGCAGTATTTT

clone_size: -
j_call: TRBJ2-2
d_call: -
v_call: TRBV2
cdr3_aa: CASSEAVLNTGELFF
cdr3_nt: TGTGCCAGCAGTGAAGCAGTCCTTAACACCGGGGAGCTGTTTTTT

clone_size: -
j_call: TRBJ2-7
d_call: TRBD1
v_call: TRBV5-1
cdr3_aa: CASRTGQGIYEQYF
cdr3_nt: TGCGCCAGCCGCACCGGACAGGGGATCTACGAGCAGTACTTC

clone_size: -
j_call: TRBJ1-3
d_call: -
v_call: TRBV9
cdr3_aa: CASSVALPPGNTIYF
cdr3_nt: TGTGCCAGCAGCGTAGCATTACCTCCTGGAAACACCATATATTTT

clone_size: -
j_call: TRBJ2-1
d_call: TRBD1
v_call: TRBV4-1
cdr3_aa: CASSHRQGTYYNEQFF
cdr3_nt: TGCGCCAGCAGCCATCGACAGGGTACTTACTACAATGAGCAGTTCTTC

clone_size: -
j_call: TRBJ1-1
d_call: TRBD1
v_call: TRBV6-6
cdr3_aa: CASSPRTGVSTEAFF
cdr3_nt: TGTGCCAGCAGCCCCCGGACAGGGGTGAGCACTGAAGCTTTCTTT

clone_size: -
j_call: TRBJ2-7
d_call: -
v_call: TRBV27
cdr3_aa: CASSLLGDNSYEQYF
cdr3_nt: TGTGCCAGCAGTTTACTCGGGGACAATTCCTACGAGCAGTACTTC

clone_size: -
j_call: TRBJ1-1
d_call: -
v_call: TRBV30
cdr3_aa: CAWMGGANTEAFF
cdr3_nt: TGTGCCTGGATGGGAGGGGCGAACACTGAAGCTTTCTTT

clone_size: -
j_call: TRBJ2-1
d_call: -
v_call: TRBV11-2
cdr3_aa: CASSLATSGPTNEQFF
cdr3_nt: TGTGCCAGCAGCTTAGCGACCTCGGGACCTACAAATGAGCAGTTCTTC

clone_size: -
j_call: TRBJ1-6
d_call: -
v_call: TRBV5-1
cdr3_aa: CASSVGGQTNNSPLHF
cdr3_nt: TGCGCCAGCAGCGTTGGGGGACAAACTAATAATTCACCCCTCCACTTT

clone_size: -
j_call: TRBJ2-7
d_call: -
v_call: TRBV29-1
cdr3_aa: CSVGQPAYEQYF
cdr3_nt: TGCAGCGTTGGGCAGCCCGCCTACGAGCAGTACTTC

clone_size: -
j_call: TRBJ2-7
d_call: -
v_call: TRBV27
cdr3_aa: CASRPQGVGTYEQYF
cdr3_nt: TGTGCCAGCAGGCCCCAAGGGGTTGGGACCTACGAGCAGTACTTC

clone_size: -
j_call: TRBJ1-5
d_call: -
v_call: TRBV7-2
cdr3_aa: CASSLVGVGQPQHF
cdr3_nt: TGTGCCAGCAGCTTAGTGGGAGTTGGTCAGCCCCAGCATTTT

clone_size: -
j_call: TRBJ1-4
d_call: -
v_call: TRBV6-1
cdr3_aa: CASSEVRSGYSEKLFF
cdr3_nt: TGTGCCAGCAGTGAAGTTCGGAGCGGATACTCTGAAAAACTGTTTTTT

clone_size: -
j_call: TRBJ2-5
d_call: -
v_call: TRBV5-6
cdr3_aa: CASSPGPRQRETQYF
cdr3_nt: TGTGCCAGCAGCCCGGGCCCGCGGCAGAGGGAGACCCAGTACTTC

clone_size: -
j_call: TRBJ2-5
d_call: TRBD2
v_call: TRBV5-1
cdr3_aa: CASSTLAGQETQYF
cdr3_nt: TGCGCCAGCAGCACCCTAGCGGGGCAAGAGACCCAGTACTTC

clone_size: -
j_call: TRBJ2-1
d_call: -
v_call: TRBV2
cdr3_aa: CANQNPVSWSYNEQFF
cdr3_nt: TGTGCCAACCAGAACCCTGTGTCGTGGTCCTACAATGAGCAGTTCTTC

clone_size: once
j_call: TRBJ2-5
d_call: -
v_call: TRBV6-1
cdr3_aa: CAGRGLETQYF
cdr3_nt: TGTGCCGGCCGGGGGTTAGAGACCCAGTACTTC

clone_size: -
j_call: TRBJ2-7
d_call: -
v_call: TRBV6-6
cdr3_aa: CASSPVQPPGEQYF
cdr3_nt: TGTGCCAGCAGCCCGGTACAGCCACCGGGCGAGCAGTACTTC

clone_size: -
j_call: TRBJ2-7
d_call: -
v_call: TRBV5-6
cdr3_aa: CASSSPFNSYEQYF
cdr3_nt: TGTGCCAGCAGCTCCCCATTTAACTCCTACGAGCAGTACTTC

clone_size: -
j_call: TRBJ2-7
d_call: -
v_call: TRBV7-2
cdr3_aa: CASSPRGAREQYF
cdr3_nt: TGTGCCAGCAGCCCACGAGGGGCGAGGGAGCAGTACTTC

clone_size: -
j_call: TRBJ2-6
d_call: TRBD2
v_call: TRBV4-1
cdr3_aa: CASSQPGLAGPGANVLTF
cdr3_nt: TGCGCCAGCAGCCAGCCGGGACTAGCGGGTCCTGGGGCCAACGTCCTGACTTTC

clone_size: -
j_call: TRBJ2-7
d_call: -
v_call: TRBV6-1
cdr3_aa: CASSEENPAYEQYF
cdr3_nt: TGTGCCAGCAGTGAAGAGAACCCGGCCTACGAGCAGTACTTC

clone_size: -
j_call: TRBJ1-5
d_call: -
v_call: TRBV30
cdr3_aa: CAWSPIRGSNQPQHF
cdr3_nt: TGTGCCTGGAGTCCCATTCGAGGAAGCAATCAGCCCCAGCATTTT

clone_size: -
j_call: TRBJ1-4
d_call: -
v_call: TRBV27
cdr3_aa: CASSLGGLGNEKLFF
cdr3_nt: TGTGCCAGCAGTTTGGGGGGGCTCGGTAATGAAAAACTGTTTTTT

clone_size: -
j_call: TRBJ1-1
d_call: -
v_call: TRBV29-1
cdr3_aa: CSVDRGGTEAFF
cdr3_nt: TGCAGCGTTGACAGGGGAGGCACTGAAGCTTTCTTT

clone_size: -
j_call: TRBJ1-1
d_call: -
v_call: TRBV5-1
cdr3_aa: CASSIQDPRTNTEAFF
cdr3_nt: TGCGCCAGCAGCATCCAGGACCCCAGAACGAACACTGAAGCTTTCTTT

clone_size: -
j_call: TRBJ1-1
d_call: -
v_call: TRBV18
cdr3_aa: CASAPGRNTEAFF
cdr3_nt: TGTGCCAGCGCCCCGGGCCGGAACACTGAAGCTTTCTTT

clone_size: -
j_call: TRBJ2-7
d_call: -
v_call: TRBV28
cdr3_aa: CASSSTRREQYF
cdr3_nt: TGTGCCAGCAGCTCAACTAGGAGGGAGCAGTACTTC

clone_size: -
j_call: TRBJ2-3
d_call: -
v_call: TRBV19
cdr3_aa: CASSIGQMSASTQYF
cdr3_nt: TGTGCCAGTAGTATAGGCCAAATGTCGGCAAGTACGCAGTATTTT

clone_size: once
j_call: TRBJ1-2
d_call: -
v_call: TRBV5-6
cdr3_aa: CASSHPSEYGYTF
cdr3_nt: TGTGCCAGCAGCCACCCGTCGGAATATGGCTACACCTTC

clone_size: -
j_call: TRBJ2-3
d_call: TRBD2
v_call: TRBV2
cdr3_aa: CASSRTSGRDTQYF
cdr3_nt: TGTGCCAGCAGCCGGACTAGCGGGAGGGATACGCAGTATTTT

clone_size: -
j_call: TRBJ2-7
d_call: TRBD2
v_call: TRBV5-3
cdr3_aa: CARSPTSSSSYEQYF
cdr3_nt: TGTGCCAGAAGCCCGACTAGCAGCTCGTCCTACGAGCAGTACTTC

clone_size: -
j_call: TRBJ1-4
d_call: -
v_call: TRBV7-2
cdr3_aa: CASSLAGFSEKLFF
cdr3_nt: TGTGCCAGCAGCTTAGCAGGATTTAGTGAAAAACTGTTTTTT

clone_size: -
j_call: TRBJ1-1
d_call: -
v_call: TRBV6-5
cdr3_aa: CASSYEARANTEAFF
cdr3_nt: TGTGCCAGCAGTTATGAGGCACGGGCGAACACTGAAGCTTTCTTT

clone_size: -
j_call: TRBJ2-3
d_call: TRBD1
v_call: TRBV7-2
cdr3_aa: CASSPRTGADTQYF
cdr3_nt: TGTGCCAGCAGCCCTCGGACAGGGGCCGATACGCAGTATTTT

clone_size: -
j_call: TRBJ1-5
d_call: -
v_call: TRBV6-1
cdr3_aa: CASSEVTAYSNQPQHF
cdr3_nt: TGTGCCAGCAGTGAAGTGACCGCTTATAGCAATCAGCCCCAGCATTTT

clone_size: -
j_call: TRBJ1-2
d_call: TRBD1
v_call: TRBV28
cdr3_aa: CASSLVDRGHGYTF
cdr3_nt: TGTGCCAGCAGTTTAGTAGACAGGGGTCATGGCTACACCTTC

clone_size: -
j_call: TRBJ2-2
d_call: -
v_call: TRBV7-2
cdr3_aa: CASSLVVGKVAGELFF
cdr3_nt: TGTGCCAGCAGCTTAGTAGTAGGGAAGGTGGCCGGGGAGCTGTTTTTT

clone_size: -
j_call: TRBJ1-2
d_call: TRBD1
v_call: TRBV30
cdr3_aa: CAWSVGQGASRHYGYTF
cdr3_nt: TGTGCCTGGAGTGTTGGGCAGGGGGCGTCTAGACACTATGGCTACACCTTC

clone_size: -
j_call: TRBJ1-2
d_call: TRBD1
v_call: TRBV30
cdr3_aa: CACRGVTGESGYTF
cdr3_nt: TGTGCCTGCCGTGGTGTGACAGGGGAAAGCGGCTACACCTTC

clone_size: -
j_call: TRBJ2-7
d_call: -
v_call: TRBV20-1
cdr3_aa: CSASDKYEQYF
cdr3_nt: TGCAGTGCGTCGGACAAGTACGAGCAGTACTTC

clone_size: -
j_call: TRBJ2-1
d_call: -
v_call: TRBV2
cdr3_aa: CASKRVLDEQFF
cdr3_nt: TGTGCCAGCAAAAGAGTTTTGGATGAGCAGTTCTTC

clone_size: -
j_call: TRBJ2-2
d_call: -
v_call: TRBV10-3
cdr3_aa: CAISEQHRVAAGELFF
cdr3_nt: TGTGCCATCAGTGAGCAGCACAGGGTGGCGGCCGGGGAGCTGTTTTTT

clone_size: -
j_call: TRBJ2-3
d_call: -
v_call: TRBV6-6
cdr3_aa: CASSYSILSGDTQYF
cdr3_nt: TGTGCCAGCAGTTACTCGATACTATCGGGAGATACGCAGTATTTT

clone_size: -
j_call: TRBJ2-7
d_call: TRBD1
v_call: TRBV7-9
cdr3_aa: CASTNPDTGAEQYF
cdr3_nt: TGTGCCAGCACCAACCCTGATACAGGGGCCGAGCAGTACTTC

clone_size: -
j_call: TRBJ2-2
d_call: -
v_call: TRBV28
cdr3_aa: CASSSTATGELFF
cdr3_nt: TGTGCCAGCAGTTCAACCGCGACCGGGGAGCTGTTTTTT

clone_size: -
j_call: TRBJ1-1
d_call: -
v_call: TRBV5-6
cdr3_aa: CASSHMFEGAGLNTEAFF
cdr3_nt: TGTGCCAGCAGCCATATGTTTGAAGGGGCGGGATTGAACACTGAAGCTTTCTTT